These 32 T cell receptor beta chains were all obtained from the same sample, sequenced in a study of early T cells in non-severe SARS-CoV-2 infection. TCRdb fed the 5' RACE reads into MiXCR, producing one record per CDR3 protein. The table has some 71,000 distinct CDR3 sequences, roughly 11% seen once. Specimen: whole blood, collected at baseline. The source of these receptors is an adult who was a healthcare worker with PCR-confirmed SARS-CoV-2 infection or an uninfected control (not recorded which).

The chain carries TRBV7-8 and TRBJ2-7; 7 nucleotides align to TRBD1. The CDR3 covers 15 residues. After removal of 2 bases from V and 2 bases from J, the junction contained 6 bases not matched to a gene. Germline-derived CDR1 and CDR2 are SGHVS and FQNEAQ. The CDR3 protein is CASSLSTGRTYEQYF. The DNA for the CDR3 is TGTGCCAGCAGCTTATCGACAGGGCGCACCTACGAGCAGTACTTC.

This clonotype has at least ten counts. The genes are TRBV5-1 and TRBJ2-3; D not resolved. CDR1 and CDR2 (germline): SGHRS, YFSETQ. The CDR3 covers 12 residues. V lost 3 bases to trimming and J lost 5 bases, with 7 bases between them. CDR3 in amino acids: CASSSLGDTQYF. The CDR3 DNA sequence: TGCGCCAGCAGCTCCCTGGGAGATACGCAGTATTTT. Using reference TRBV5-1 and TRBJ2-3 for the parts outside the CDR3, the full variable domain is KAGVTQTPRYLIKTRGQQVTLSCSPISGHRSVSWYQQTPGQGLQFLFEYFSETQRNKGNFPGRFSGRQFSNSRSEMNVSTLELGDSALYLCASSSLGDTQYFGPGTRLTVL.

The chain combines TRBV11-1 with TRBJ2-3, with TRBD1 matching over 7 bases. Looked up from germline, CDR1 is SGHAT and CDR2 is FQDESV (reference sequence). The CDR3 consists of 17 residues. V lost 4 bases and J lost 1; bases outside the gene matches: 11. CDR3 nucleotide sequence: TGTGCCAGCAGCTCGCAGACAGGGAACCGGGGCACAGATACGCAGTATTTT. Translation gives CASSSQTGNRGTDTQYF.

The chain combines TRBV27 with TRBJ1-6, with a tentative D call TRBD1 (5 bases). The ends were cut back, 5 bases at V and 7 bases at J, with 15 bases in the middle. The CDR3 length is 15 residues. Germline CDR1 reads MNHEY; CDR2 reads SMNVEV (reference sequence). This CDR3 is CASSVPGLINSPLHF. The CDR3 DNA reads TGTGCCAGCAGTGTCCCGGGACTCATCAATTCACCCCTCCACTTT.

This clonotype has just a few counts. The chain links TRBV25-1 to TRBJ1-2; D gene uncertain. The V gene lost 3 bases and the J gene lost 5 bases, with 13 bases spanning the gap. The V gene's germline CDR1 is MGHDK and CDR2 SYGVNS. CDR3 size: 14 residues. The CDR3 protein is CASSDGSDPYGYTF. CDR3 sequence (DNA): TGTGCCAGCAGTGATGGATCCGACCCTTATGGCTACACCTTC.

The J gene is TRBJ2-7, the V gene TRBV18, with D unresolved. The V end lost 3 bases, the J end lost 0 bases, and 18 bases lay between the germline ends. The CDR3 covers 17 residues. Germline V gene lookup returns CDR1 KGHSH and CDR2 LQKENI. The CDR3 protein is CASSPAPLARISYEQYF. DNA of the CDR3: TGTGCCAGCTCACCGGCCCCCCTGGCGCGGATCTCCTACGAGCAGTACTTC.

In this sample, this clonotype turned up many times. The DNA of the CDR3 is TGTGCCAGCTCACCAACCCGCGGAAATAGCAATCAGCCCCAGCATTTT. It encodes CASSPTRGNSNQPQHF. This chain connects TRBV18 to TRBJ1-5; D uncertain. CDR1 is KGHSH and CDR2 is LQKENI in the germline V gene. V gave up 2 bases and J gave up 0 bases, with 11 bases separating them. The CDR3 is 16 residues long.

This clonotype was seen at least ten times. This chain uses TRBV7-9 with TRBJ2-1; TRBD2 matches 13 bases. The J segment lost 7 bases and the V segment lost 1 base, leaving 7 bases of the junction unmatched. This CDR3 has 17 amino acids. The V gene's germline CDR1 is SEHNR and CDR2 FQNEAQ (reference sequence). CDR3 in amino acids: CASSLGGLAGVANEQFF. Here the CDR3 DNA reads TGTGCCAGCAGCTTAGGTGGACTAGCGGGAGTAGCAAATGAGCAGTTCTTC. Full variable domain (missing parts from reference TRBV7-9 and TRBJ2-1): DTGVSQNPRHKITKRGQNVTFRCDPISEHNRLYWYRQTLGQGPEFLTYFQNEAQLEKSRLLSDRFSAERPKGSFSTLEIQRTEQGDSAMYLCASSLGGLAGVANEQFFGPGTRLTVL.

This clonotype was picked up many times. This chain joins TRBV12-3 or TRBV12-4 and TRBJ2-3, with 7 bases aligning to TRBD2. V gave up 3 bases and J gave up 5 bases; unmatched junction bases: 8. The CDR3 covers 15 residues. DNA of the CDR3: TGTGCCAGCAGTTTTCGCGGGAGTTCGGGAGATACGCAGTATTTT. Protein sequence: CASSFRGSSGDTQYF.

The CDR3 loop is CASSLAENRGRTEAFF. The CDR3 coding sequence is TGCGCCAGCAGCTTGGCAGAGAACAGGGGGAGGACTGAAGCTTTCTTT. The chain couples TRBV5-1 to TRBJ1-1; 8 positions match TRBD1. J was trimmed by 5 bases and V by 0 bases; bases with no gene match: 9. The CDR3 is 16 amino acids. Germline loops: CDR1 SGHRS, CDR2 YFSETQ.

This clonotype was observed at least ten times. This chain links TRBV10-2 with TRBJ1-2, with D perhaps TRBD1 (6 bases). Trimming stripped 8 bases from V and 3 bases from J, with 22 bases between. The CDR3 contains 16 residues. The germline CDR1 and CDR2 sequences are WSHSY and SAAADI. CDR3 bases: TGCGCCAGCTCAGCGGGTGACACCAGGGGATACTATGGCTACACCTTC. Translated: CASSAGDTRGYYGYTF.

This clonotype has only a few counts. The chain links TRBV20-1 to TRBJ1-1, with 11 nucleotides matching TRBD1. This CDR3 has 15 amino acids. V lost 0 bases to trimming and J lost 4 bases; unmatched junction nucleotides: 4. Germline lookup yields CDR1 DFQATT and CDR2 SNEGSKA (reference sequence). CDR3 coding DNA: TGCAGTGCTAGAGAGCCGGGACAGGGGGTCACTGAAGCTTTCTTT. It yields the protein CSAREPGQGVTEAFF.

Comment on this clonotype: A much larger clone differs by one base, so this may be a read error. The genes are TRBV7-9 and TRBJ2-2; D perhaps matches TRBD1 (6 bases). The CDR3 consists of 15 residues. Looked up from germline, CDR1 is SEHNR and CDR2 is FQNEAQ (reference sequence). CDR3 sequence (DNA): TGTGCCAGCAGCACCGGGACAAGGAACCCCGGGGAGCTGTTTTTT. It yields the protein CASSTGTRNPGELFF. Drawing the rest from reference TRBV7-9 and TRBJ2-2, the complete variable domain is DTGVSQNPRHKITKRGQNVTFRCDPISEHNRLYWYRQTLGQGPEFLTYFQNEAQLEKSRLLSDRFSAERPKGSFSTLEIQRTEQGDSAMYLCASSTGTRNPGELFFGEGSRLTVL.

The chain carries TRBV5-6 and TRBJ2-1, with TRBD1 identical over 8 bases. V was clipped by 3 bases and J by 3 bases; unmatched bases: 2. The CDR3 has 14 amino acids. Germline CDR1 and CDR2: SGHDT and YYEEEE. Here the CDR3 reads CASSSGQGYNEQFF. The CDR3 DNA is TGTGCCAGCAGCTCCGGACAGGGCTACAATGAGCAGTTCTTC.

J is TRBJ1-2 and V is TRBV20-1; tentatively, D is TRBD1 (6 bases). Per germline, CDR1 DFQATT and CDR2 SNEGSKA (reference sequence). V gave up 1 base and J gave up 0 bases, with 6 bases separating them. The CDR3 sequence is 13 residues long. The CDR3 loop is CSARGDTNYGYTF. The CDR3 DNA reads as TGCAGTGCTAGAGGGGACACTAACTATGGCTACACCTTC.

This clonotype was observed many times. CDR3 nucleotides: TGCAGTGCTAGAGTACTAGCGGGAGCCTACAATGAGCAGTTCTTC. It is translated as CSARVLAGAYNEQFF. The chain combines TRBV20-1 with TRBJ2-1; 11 bases line up with TRBD2. After removal of 1 base from V and 2 bases from J, the junction contained 1 base not matched to a gene. Germline values: CDR1 DFQATT, CDR2 SNEGSKA (reference sequence). The CDR3 covers 15 residues.

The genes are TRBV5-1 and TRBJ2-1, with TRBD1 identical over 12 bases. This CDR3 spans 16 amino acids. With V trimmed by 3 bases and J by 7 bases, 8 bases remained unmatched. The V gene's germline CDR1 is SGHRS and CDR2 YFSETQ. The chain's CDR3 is CASSSRGQGAWNEQFF. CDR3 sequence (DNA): TGCGCCAGCAGCTCCCGGGGACAGGGGGCCTGGAATGAGCAGTTCTTC.

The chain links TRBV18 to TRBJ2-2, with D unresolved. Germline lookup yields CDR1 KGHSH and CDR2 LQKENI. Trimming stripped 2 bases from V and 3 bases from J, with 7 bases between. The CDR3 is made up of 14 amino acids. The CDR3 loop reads CASSPGVYTGELFF. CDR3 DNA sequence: TGTGCCAGCTCACCAGGGGTGTACACCGGGGAGCTGTTTTTT.

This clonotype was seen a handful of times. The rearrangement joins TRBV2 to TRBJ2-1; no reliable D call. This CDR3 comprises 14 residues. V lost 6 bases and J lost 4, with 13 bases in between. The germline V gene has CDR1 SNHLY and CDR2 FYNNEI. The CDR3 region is CASRGASTYNEQFF. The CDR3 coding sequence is TGTGCCAGCAGAGGCGCATCCACTTACAATGAGCAGTTCTTC.

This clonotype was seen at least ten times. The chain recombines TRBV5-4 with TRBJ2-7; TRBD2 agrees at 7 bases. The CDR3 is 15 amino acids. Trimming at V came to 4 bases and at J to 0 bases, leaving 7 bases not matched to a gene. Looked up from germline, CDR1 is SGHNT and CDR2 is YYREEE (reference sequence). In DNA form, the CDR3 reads TGTGCCAGCAGCGGGGGGGTGCGCCCCTCCTACGAGCAGTACTTC. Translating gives CASSGGVRPSYEQYF.

The CDR3 region has the DNA TGTGCCATCAGTGAGGGGACGGGACAGGGGCTCTACGAGCAGTACTTC. Residues: CAISEGTGQGLYEQYF. This chain joins TRBV10-3 and TRBJ2-7, with TRBD1 matching 10 bases. V lost 2 bases and J lost 3; bases outside the gene matches: 7. CDR1 and CDR2 from the germline V gene are ENHRY and SYGVKD. The CDR3 has 16 residues.

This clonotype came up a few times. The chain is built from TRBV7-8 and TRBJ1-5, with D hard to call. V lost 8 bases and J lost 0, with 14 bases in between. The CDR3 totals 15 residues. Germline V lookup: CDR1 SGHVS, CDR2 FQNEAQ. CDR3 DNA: TGTGCCAGCGGTGCCGAGGGCTATAGCAATCAGCCCCAGCATTTT. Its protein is CASGAEGYSNQPQHF.

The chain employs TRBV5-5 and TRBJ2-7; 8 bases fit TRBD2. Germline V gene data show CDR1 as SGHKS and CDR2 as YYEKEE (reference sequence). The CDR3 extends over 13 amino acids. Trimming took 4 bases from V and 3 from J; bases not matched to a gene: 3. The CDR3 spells CASSLTSDYEQYF. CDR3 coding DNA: TGTGCCAGCAGCCTGACTAGCGACTACGAGCAGTACTTC.

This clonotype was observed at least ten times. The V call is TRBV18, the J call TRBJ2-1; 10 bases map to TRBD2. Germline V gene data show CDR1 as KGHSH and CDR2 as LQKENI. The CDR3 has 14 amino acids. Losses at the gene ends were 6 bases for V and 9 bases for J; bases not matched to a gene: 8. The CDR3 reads CASSFGTSVTEQFF. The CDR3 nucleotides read TGTGCCAGCTCCTTTGGGACTAGCGTTACTGAGCAGTTCTTC. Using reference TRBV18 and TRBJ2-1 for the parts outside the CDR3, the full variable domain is NAGVMQNPRHLVRRRGQEARLRCSPMKGHSHVYWYRQLPEEGLKFMVYLQKENIIDESGMPKERFSAEFPKEGPSILRIQQVVRGDSAAYFCASSFGTSVTEQFFGPGTRLTVL.

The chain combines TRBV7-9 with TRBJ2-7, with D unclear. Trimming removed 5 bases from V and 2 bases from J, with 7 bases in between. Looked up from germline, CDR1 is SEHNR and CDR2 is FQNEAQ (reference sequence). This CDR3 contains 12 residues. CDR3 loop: CASSASTYEQYF. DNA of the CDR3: TGTGCCAGCAGCGCCAGTACCTACGAGCAGTACTTC.

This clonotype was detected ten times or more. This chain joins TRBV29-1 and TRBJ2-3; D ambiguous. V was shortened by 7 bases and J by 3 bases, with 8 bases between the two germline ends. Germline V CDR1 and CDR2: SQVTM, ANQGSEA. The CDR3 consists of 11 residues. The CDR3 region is CSGGRTDTQYF. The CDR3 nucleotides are TGCAGCGGGGGAAGGACAGATACGCAGTATTTT.

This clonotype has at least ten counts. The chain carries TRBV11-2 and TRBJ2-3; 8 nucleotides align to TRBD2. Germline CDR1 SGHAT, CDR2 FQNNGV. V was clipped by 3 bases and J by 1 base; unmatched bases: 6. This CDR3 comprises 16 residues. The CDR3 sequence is CASSFPPGGGTDTQYF. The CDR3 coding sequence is TGTGCCAGCAGCTTTCCCCCCGGGGGGGGCACAGATACGCAGTATTTT.

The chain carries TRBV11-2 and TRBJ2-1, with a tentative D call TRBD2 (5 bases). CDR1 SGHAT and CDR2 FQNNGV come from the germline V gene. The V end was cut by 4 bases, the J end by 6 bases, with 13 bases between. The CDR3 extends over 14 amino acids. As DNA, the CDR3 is TGTGCCAGCAGCTCCATCGGCGGGCTCAATGAGCAGTTCTTC. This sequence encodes CASSSIGGLNEQFF. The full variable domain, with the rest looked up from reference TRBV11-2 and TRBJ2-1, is EAGVAQSPRYKIIEKRQSVAFWCNPISGHATLYWYQQILGQGPKLLIQFQNNGVVDDSQLPKDRFSAERLKGVDSTLKIQPAKLEDSAVYLCASSSIGGLNEQFFGPGTRLTVL.

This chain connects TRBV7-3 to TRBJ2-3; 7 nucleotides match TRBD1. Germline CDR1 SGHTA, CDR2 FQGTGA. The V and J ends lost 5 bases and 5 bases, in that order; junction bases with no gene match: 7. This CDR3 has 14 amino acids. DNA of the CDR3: TGTGCCAGCAGCCCCCAGGGGGAAGAAGATACGCAGTATTTT. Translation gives CASSPQGEEDTQYF.

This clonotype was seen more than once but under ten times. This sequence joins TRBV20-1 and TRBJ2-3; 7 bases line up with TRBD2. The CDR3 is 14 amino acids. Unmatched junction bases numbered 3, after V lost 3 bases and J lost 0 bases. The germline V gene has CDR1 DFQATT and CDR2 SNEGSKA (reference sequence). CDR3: CSASGSGSTDTQYF. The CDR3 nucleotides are TGCAGTGCTAGTGGTAGCGGGAGCACAGATACGCAGTATTTT.

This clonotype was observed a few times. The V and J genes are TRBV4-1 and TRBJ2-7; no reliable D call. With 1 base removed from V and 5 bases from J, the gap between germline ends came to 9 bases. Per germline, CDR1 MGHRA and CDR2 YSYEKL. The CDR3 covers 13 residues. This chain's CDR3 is CASSQGLGDEQYF. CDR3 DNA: TGCGCCAGCAGCCAAGGCCTAGGCGACGAGCAGTACTTC.

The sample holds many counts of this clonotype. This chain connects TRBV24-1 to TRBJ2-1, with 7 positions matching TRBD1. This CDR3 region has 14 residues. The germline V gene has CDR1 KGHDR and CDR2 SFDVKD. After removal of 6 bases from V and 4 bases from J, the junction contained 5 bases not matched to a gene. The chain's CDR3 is CATSPTGRYNEQFF. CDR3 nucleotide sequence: TGTGCCACCAGTCCGACAGGGCGTTACAATGAGCAGTTCTTC.